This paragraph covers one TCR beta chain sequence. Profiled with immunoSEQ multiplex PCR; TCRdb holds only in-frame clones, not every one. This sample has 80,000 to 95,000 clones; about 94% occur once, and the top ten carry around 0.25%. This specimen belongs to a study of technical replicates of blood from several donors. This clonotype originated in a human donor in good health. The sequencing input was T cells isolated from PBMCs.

In DNA, the CDR3 is TGTGCCAGCAGCTTACGTGTTGCTGGTCCAAACCGGGTTAACTATGGCTACACCTTC. It codes for CASSLRVAGPNRVNYGYTF. The chain recombines TRBV7-9 with TRBJ1-2; D gene ambiguous. The CDR3 loop spans 19 amino acids. Germline CDR1 SEHNR, CDR2 FQNEAQ (reference sequence). V lost 2 bases, J lost 1 base, and 23 bases lay in between.